This note documents a single TCR beta chain sequence. This sample was taken from a study of OX40 agonist ivuxolimab in advanced cancers. This table comes from immunoSEQ multiplex PCR, and its TCRdb copy is limited to in-frame clones, with some not included. There are approximately 60,000 clones in the sample; approximately 83% occur only once, and approximately 0.7% lies in the top ten. The V and J ends lost 5 bases and 3 bases, in that order; junction bases with no gene match: 8. This CDR3 is built from 14 residues. CDR1 is SGHRS and CDR2 is YFSETQ in the germline V gene. Sequenced material: CD4+ or CD8+ T cells sorted from blood, taken in a trial of the OX40 agonist ivuxolimab. The genes are TRBV5-1 and TRBJ2-7; 7 bases are shared with TRBD1. The TCR originated in an adult with an advanced solid tumor such as melanoma, head and neck, liver or kidney cancer. The CDR3 bases are TGCGCCAGCAGGCGTGACAGGGACCGCTACGAGCAGTACTTC. Its protein is CASRRDRDRYEQYF.